These 13 T cell receptor beta chains originate from one sample sequenced in a study of T cell changes during pregnancy in multiple sclerosis. Only in-frame clones appear in the TCRdb table, and some are missing; sequencing was by immunoSEQ multiplex PCR. There are 40,000 to 50,000 clones in the sample; 94% occur only once, and over 0.4% lies in the top ten. The material sequenced was CD4+ T cells from peripheral blood mononuclear cells, taken in the first trimester of pregnancy. All receptors come from a female donor with multiple sclerosis, enrolled in a pregnancy study.

The chain joins TRBV5-6 to TRBJ1-2; 10 nucleotides match TRBD1. J gave up 4 bases and V 5 bases, and 8 bases lay outside the gene matches. This CDR3 comprises 15 residues. CDR1 SGHDT and CDR2 YYEEEE come from the germline V gene. DNA for the CDR3: TGTGCCAGCAGGTACCGGGACAGGGGATTCTATGGCTACACCTTC. It translates to CASRYRDRGFYGYTF.

This chain uses TRBV27 with TRBJ2-5; D possibly corresponds to TRBD1 (6 bases). The CDR3 runs 16 residues. The V and J ends lost 3 bases and 4 bases respectively, with 18 bases between them. Germline loops: CDR1 MNHEY, CDR2 SMNVEV (reference sequence). The CDR3 bases are TGTGCCAGCAGTTTCCTCGGGACACCCGAATTAGAGACCCAGTACTTC. It encodes CASSFLGTPELETQYF.

V and J are TRBV11-3 and TRBJ1-1; 11 bases agree with TRBD1. The V gene's germline CDR1 is SGHNT and CDR2 YENEEA. Trimming removed 5 bases from V and 5 bases from J; junction bases left unmatched: 7. There are 15 residues in the CDR3. CDR3: CASSPGGQGGTEAFF. CDR3 DNA: TGTGCCAGCAGCCCGGGGGGACAGGGGGGTACTGAAGCTTTCTTT.

The V and J genes are TRBV7-8 and TRBJ2-7; D might be TRBD1 (6 bases). Germline CDR1 is SGHVS and CDR2 is FQNEAQ. The length of the CDR3 is 17 residues. Trimming took off 1 base at V and 8 bases at J, with 24 bases between the two ends. The CDR3 protein is CASSLGGPPTGQGKQYF. The CDR3 DNA sequence: TGTGCCAGCAGCTTAGGAGGACCCCCGACGGGTCAGGGGAAGCAGTACTTC.

The chain is built from TRBV5-8 and TRBJ1-1, with D perhaps matching TRBD1 (6 bases). CDR1 and CDR2 from the germline V gene are SGHTS and YDEGEE. This CDR3 comprises 15 residues. Trimming stripped 4 bases from V and 1 base from J, with 14 bases between. This CDR3 is CASSTWGRRNTEAFF. The CDR3 DNA reads as TGTGCCAGCAGCACCTGGGGGCGGAGGAACACTGAAGCTTTCTTT.

The rearrangement joins TRBV6-1 to TRBJ2-7; 13 nucleotides agree with TRBD2. The CDR3 sequence is 15 residues long. Germline V gene data show CDR1 as MNHNS and CDR2 as SASEGT. V lost 4 bases, J lost 7 bases, and 7 bases stayed unmatched. For the CDR3, the DNA is TGTGCCAGCAGTGCTAAGACTAGCGGGGGGCATGAGCAGTACTTC. It translates to CASSAKTSGGHEQYF.

The V and J genes are TRBV25-1 and TRBJ2-2; D unresolved. CDR3 length equals 14 residues. The germline CDR1 and CDR2 sequences are MGHDK and SYGVNS. Trimming pared 3 bases from V and 6 bases from J, leaving 11 bases between. The CDR3 DNA reads TGTGCCAGCAGTGATGGTTCGGTTTCCGGGGAGCTGTTTTTT. Its protein is CASSDGSVSGELFF. Together with reference TRBV25-1 and TRBJ2-2, the CDR3 gives the full variable domain: EADIYQTPRYLVIGTGKKITLECSQTMGHDKMYWYQQDPGMELHLIHYSYGVNSTEKGDLSSESTVSRIRTEHFPLTLESARPSHTSQYLCASSDGSVSGELFFGEGSRLTVL.

V gene TRBV5-1 combines with J gene TRBJ2-7, with 9 bases matching TRBD1. Germline lookup yields CDR1 SGHRS and CDR2 YFSETQ. V was clipped by 4 bases and J by 3 bases; unmatched bases: 5. The CDR3 is made up of 14 amino acids. The CDR3 is CASSPGQGIYEQYF. CDR3 sequence (DNA): TGCGCCAGCAGCCCGGGACAGGGTATCTACGAGCAGTACTTC.

This chain uses TRBV7-6 with TRBJ1-3; no clear D gene. From germline, CDR1 is SGHVS and CDR2 FNYEAQ. The CDR3 has 16 residues. Deletions cut 1 base from V and 2 bases from J, with 12 bases between. CDR3 in DNA: TGTGCCAGCAGCTTAGTATCTGGCCGGGCTGGAAACACCATATATTTT. Translation: CASSLVSGRAGNTIYF.

J is TRBJ2-3 and V is TRBV5-1; 9 bases are shared with TRBD2. The length of the CDR3 is 18 residues. After removal of 0 bases from V and 7 bases from J, the junction contained 15 bases not matched to a gene. CDR1 is SGHRS, CDR2 YFSETQ, per germline. The CDR3 DNA is TGCGCCAGCAGCTTGGGAGTTGGCGGGGGGGCCCTTCCATATACGCAGTATTTT. Its translation: CASSLGVGGGALPYTQYF.

In its sample, this clone was seen a few times. J is TRBJ1-2 and V is TRBV5-4, with a tentative D call TRBD1 (6 bases). V was clipped by 0 bases and J by 6 bases, with 12 bases between them. Germline V lookup: CDR1 SGHNT, CDR2 YYREEE (reference sequence). There are 14 residues in the CDR3. CDR3 amino acids: CASSLDQGTNGYTF. In nucleotides, the CDR3 is TGTGCCAGCAGCTTGGATCAGGGGACCAATGGCTACACCTTC. Supplemented by reference TRBV5-4 and TRBJ1-2, the full variable domain reads ETGVTQSPTHLIKTRGQQVTLRCSSQSGHNTVSWYQQALGQGPQFIFQYYREEENGRGNFPPRFSGLQFPNYSSELNVNALELDDSALYLCASSLDQGTNGYTFGSGTRLTVV.

This chain joins TRBV5-1 and TRBJ2-7; TRBD1 matches at 7 bases. CDR3 length: 15 amino acids. V lost 0 bases to trimming and J lost 4 bases; unmatched junction nucleotides: 7. CDR1 and CDR2 (germline): SGHRS, YFSETQ. The CDR3 loop is CASSLESGGLYEQYF. The CDR3 DNA reads TGCGCCAGCAGCTTGGAGTCAGGGGGTTTGTACGAGCAGTACTTC.

The CDR3 reads CASSDRGTGTDTQYF. CDR3 nucleotide sequence: TGTGCCAGCAGTGACAGGGGGACCGGCACAGATACGCAGTATTTT. The chain employs TRBV6-4 and TRBJ2-3, with D perhaps matching TRBD1 (6 bases). Trimming took 2 bases from V and 1 from J, leaving 10 bases between them. There are 15 residues in the CDR3. Germline loops: CDR1 MRHNA, CDR2 SNTAGT.